Sequencing of this T cell receptor beta chain was carried out in a study of T cell responses to AZD1222 COVID-19 vaccine. Some clones are missing from TCRdb's copy, which holds only in-frame ones; the method was immunoSEQ multiplex PCR. This table has approximately 260,000 clones, 80% to 95% appearing once. Study-wide findings and caveats: With dominance at 160-218 and 743-854, vaccine-associated CD4 TCRs spanned spike.

Germline lookup yields CDR1 SEHNR and CDR2 FQNEAQ (reference sequence). J lost 3 bases, V lost 7 bases, and 4 bases had no gene match. The CDR3 has 14 residues. In this sample, this clone turned up once. The antigen remains unidentified. The chain recombines TRBV7-9 with TRBJ2-3, with 10 nucleotides matching TRBD2. The sequence derives from an adult in good health. Sequences were derived from peripheral blood, sampled on day 0 of AZD1222 vaccination. The CDR3 DNA is TGTGCCAGCACCAGCGGGGGGGCTACAGATACGCAGTATTTT. Translated: CASTSGGATDTQYF.